Following are 11 T cell receptor beta chains from one sample sequenced in a study of T-cell memory formation after mild COVID-19. TCRdb re-derived calls from the 5' RACE reads in MiXCR, one entry per CDR3 protein. This sample has approximately 230,000 distinct CDR3 sequences, with roughly 15% found just once. The sample comprised PBMCs or a T cell subset sorted from them (not recorded which). These receptors came from a man between 18 and 29 years old who had mild COVID-19 (a few samples of this study predate the infection). Cell type and time point are not known.

This clonotype was observed many times. The chain recombines TRBV20-1 with TRBJ1-2; D uncertain. CDR3 length: 12 residues. V gave up 6 bases and J gave up 4 bases, with 12 bases separating them. Germline V gene data show CDR1 as DFQATT and CDR2 as SNEGSKA (reference sequence). CDR3 DNA: TGCAGTGCAGGAGGACCGCGCTATGGCTACACCTTC. This sequence encodes CSAGGPRYGYTF.

This clonotype has just a few counts. The chain uses TRBV10-3 and TRBJ2-1; possible D gene TRBD1, 5 bases. V was pared by 6 bases and J by 8 bases, with 17 bases between. Germline CDR1 is ENHRY and CDR2 is SYGVKD. The CDR3 runs 14 residues. The CDR3 sequence is CAISLGADRDEQFF. Here the CDR3 DNA reads TGTGCCATCAGCCTTGGGGCGGATAGGGATGAGCAGTTCTTC.

Only a few counts were recorded for this clonotype. V is TRBV5-1 and J is TRBJ2-3; possible D gene TRBD1, 6 bases. Trimming shortened V by 7 bases and J by 1 base, and 19 bases separated the two germline ends. The CDR3 loop spans 16 amino acids. Germline CDR1 is SGHRS and CDR2 is YFSETQ. The CDR3 spells CASQTLQGMGTDTQYF. The CDR3 region has the DNA TGCGCCAGCCAAACTTTACAGGGTATGGGCACAGATACGCAGTATTTT. The entire variable domain, with the rest obtained from reference TRBV5-1 and TRBJ2-3, is as follows: KAGVTQTPRYLIKTRGQQVTLSCSPISGHRSVSWYQQTPGQGLQFLFEYFSETQRNKGNFPGRFSGRQFSNSRSEMNVSTLELGDSALYLCASQTLQGMGTDTQYFGPGTRLTVL.

The chain carries TRBV5-4 and TRBJ2-5; weak D call: TRBD2 (5 bases). V dropped 2 bases and J dropped 2 bases, with 16 bases sitting between them. This CDR3 has 16 residues. The V gene's germline CDR1 is SGHNT and CDR2 YYREEE (reference sequence). The CDR3 spells CASSLGITRRQETQYF. CDR3 nucleotides: TGTGCCAGCAGCTTAGGGATTACTAGGAGGCAAGAGACCCAGTACTTC.

This clonotype was seen a handful of times. The rearrangement uses TRBV18 and TRBJ2-5; D is perhaps TRBD2 (6 bases). CDR3 size: 13 residues. Per germline, CDR1 KGHSH and CDR2 LQKENI. Trimming stripped 3 bases from V and 4 bases from J, with 9 bases between. DNA for the CDR3: TGTGCCAGCTCACCCTGGAGGGCAGAGACCCAGTACTTC. Protein: CASSPWRAETQYF.

J is TRBJ2-3 and V is TRBV20-1; TRBD1 matches 7 bases. In germline, CDR1 is DFQATT, CDR2 SNEGSKA (reference sequence). V shed 6 bases, J shed 4 bases, and the junction held 1 base outside the gene matches. This CDR3 is built from 11 residues. CDR3 nucleotides: TGCAGTGCCCAGGGGGCAGATACGCAGTATTTT. The encoded protein is CSAQGADTQYF.

V is TRBV12-3 or TRBV12-4 and J is TRBJ1-4; weak D call: TRBD1 (6 bases). This CDR3 spans 15 amino acids. The V gene lost 5 bases and the J gene lost 7 bases, with 17 bases spanning the gap. CDR3: CASSMEQGGFEKLFF. CDR3 nucleotides: TGTGCCAGCAGTATGGAACAGGGAGGATTTGAAAAACTGTTTTTT.

The chain joins TRBV9 to TRBJ2-5, with 10 bases lining up with TRBD1. V lost 2 bases and J lost 5; bases outside the gene matches: 6. This CDR3 has 15 residues. Germline V lookup: CDR1 SGDLS, CDR2 YYNGEE. Here the CDR3 reads CASSVGDRGVETQYF. CDR3 sequence (DNA): TGTGCCAGCAGCGTCGGGGACAGGGGTGTGGAGACCCAGTACTTC.

This clonotype was seen a handful of times. The chain is built from TRBV18 and TRBJ1-6; D is uncertain. With 4 bases removed from V and 5 bases from J, the gap between germline ends came to 9 bases. The CDR3 is made up of 14 amino acids. CDR1 is KGHSH and CDR2 is LQKENI in the germline V gene. The CDR3 loop reads CASSLGQNNSPLHF. Here the CDR3 DNA reads TGTGCCAGCTCACTAGGGCAGAATAATTCACCCCTCCACTTT.

The sample holds a few counts of this clonotype. This chain joins TRBV7-2 and TRBJ1-2, with a tentative D call TRBD1 (5 bases). The V and J ends lost 5 bases and 8 bases respectively, with 18 bases between them. Germline V gene lookup returns CDR1 SGHTA and CDR2 FQGNSA. The length of the CDR3 is 14 residues. For the CDR3, the DNA is TGTGCCAGCAGCCCTTCTCGGGGGAATCGCGGCTACACCTTC. Amino acids: CASSPSRGNRGYTF.

This clonotype was counted only a few times. The chain links TRBV11-3 to TRBJ2-2; 7 bases agree with TRBD1. The CDR3 runs 15 residues. From germline, CDR1 is SGHNT and CDR2 YENEEA. Trimming took 2 bases from V and 3 from J; bases not matched to a gene: 3. In DNA form, the CDR3 reads TGTGCCAGCAGCTTAAGGCAGGGGGACACCGGGGAGCTGTTTTTT. Its protein is CASSLRQGDTGELFF.